What follows are 23 T cell receptor beta chains derived from one specimen sequenced in a study of OX40 agonist ivuxolimab in advanced cancers. Library preparation was by the immunoSEQ multiplex PCR assay. TCRdb took this table from immuneACCESS and kept in-frame rearrangements with V and J called. Such tables lack part of the clones; where checked against another copy, unresolved V genes explain under half of the gap, and the rest is unexplained. The sample table holds roughly 54,000 clones, of which approximately 84% were seen once. The ten largest clones take up 0.95% to 1.5% of the sample. The sequenced sample was CD4+ or CD8+ T cells sorted from blood, obtained in a trial of the OX40 agonist ivuxolimab. Receptors originate from an adult with an advanced solid tumor such as melanoma, head and neck, liver or kidney cancer.

V usage is TRBV11-3 and J usage is TRBJ2-1; a possible D gene is TRBD2 (5 bases). This CDR3 has 14 residues. The germline gives CDR1 SGHNT, CDR2 YENEEA. V lost 1 base to trimming and J lost 7 bases, with 11 bases between them. CDR3 bases: TGTGCCAGCAGCTTAGCCGCTAGCTCGAATGAGCAGTTCTTC. Its protein product is CASSLAASSNEQFF.

The J gene is TRBJ1-3, the V gene TRBV7-9; no clear D gene. This CDR3 is built from 16 residues. Per germline, CDR1 SEHNR and CDR2 FQNEAQ (reference sequence). V lost 3 bases and J lost 0, with 12 bases in between. The CDR3 DNA reads TGTGCCAGCAGCTTGTTCCGGTCCTTCTCTGGAAACACCATATATTTT. Protein: CASSLFRSFSGNTIYF. Supplemented by reference TRBV7-9 and TRBJ1-3, the full variable domain reads DTGVSQNPRHKITKRGQNVTFRCDPISEHNRLYWYRQTLGQGPEFLTYFQNEAQLEKSRLLSDRFSAERPKGSFSTLEIQRTEQGDSAMYLCASSLFRSFSGNTIYFGEGSWLTVV.

This clone was picked up a small number of times. The rearrangement uses TRBV27 and TRBJ2-2; D is undetermined. The CDR3 spans 14 residues. Deletions cut 4 bases from V and 5 bases from J, with 11 bases between. Germline V gives CDR1 MNHEY, CDR2 SMNVEV (reference sequence). CDR3 amino acids: CASSYGPVTGELFF. CDR3 nucleotide sequence: TGTGCCAGCAGTTACGGTCCTGTTACCGGGGAGCTGTTTTTT.

The chain recombines TRBV13 with TRBJ1-6, with 8 positions matching TRBD1. Germline CDR1 is PRHDT and CDR2 is FYEKMQ (reference sequence). The CDR3 runs 15 residues. The V gene end was trimmed by 5 bases and the J gene end by 6 bases; junction bases not matched to a gene: 6. CDR3 DNA: TGTGCCAGCAGCCCGACAGGGGCCCCTAATTCACCCCTCCACTTT. It specifies CASSPTGAPNSPLHF. Using reference TRBV13 and TRBJ1-6 for the parts outside the CDR3, the full variable domain is AAGVIQSPRHLIKEKRETATLKCYPIPRHDTVYWYQQGPGQDPQFLISFYEKMQSDKGSIPDRFSAQQFSDYHSELNMSSLELGDSALYFCASSPTGAPNSPLHFGNGTRLTVT.

This clone has only a few counts. The chain carries TRBV6-6 and TRBJ2-7; 12 bases line up with TRBD2. This CDR3 is 13 amino acids long. Germline CDR1 reads MNHNY; CDR2 reads SVGAGI (reference sequence). V was clipped by 5 bases and J by 5 bases; unmatched bases: 1. The CDR3 spells CASSRTSGDEQYF. The CDR3, as DNA: TGTGCCAGCAGTCGGACTAGCGGGGACGAGCAGTACTTC.

This sequence joins TRBV11-2 and TRBJ1-2, with a weak D call TRBD1 (5 bases). This CDR3 is built from 15 residues. Germline-derived CDR1 and CDR2 are SGHAT and FQNNGV. V was cut by 1 base and J by 3 bases, with 12 bases left in between. The CDR3 loop is CASSLGRGLDYGYTF. Here the CDR3 DNA reads TGTGCCAGCAGCTTAGGTAGGGGACTCGACTATGGCTACACCTTC.

This clone was counted once. The rearrangement joins TRBV28 to TRBJ2-3; tentatively, D is TRBD1 (6 bases). V was clipped by 8 bases and J by 1 base, with 10 bases between them. Germline values: CDR1 MDHEN, CDR2 SYDVKM. The CDR3 is 13 residues long. The CDR3 spells CASDRQGTDTQYF. The CDR3 nucleotides read TGTGCCAGCGATAGACAGGGCACAGATACGCAGTATTTT.

This chain joins TRBV19 and TRBJ1-2; 7 bases agree with TRBD1. The length of the CDR3 is 15 residues. Germline CDR1 reads LNHDA; CDR2 reads SQIVND (reference sequence). With V trimmed by 7 bases and J by 4 bases, 12 bases remained unmatched. This CDR3 is CASNRYRGVGYGYTF. CDR3 in DNA: TGTGCCAGTAACCGATACAGGGGAGTTGGCTATGGCTACACCTTC. The full variable domain, with the rest looked up from reference TRBV19 and TRBJ1-2, is DGGITQSPKYLFRKEGQNVTLSCEQNLNHDAMYWYRQDPGQGLRLIYYSQIVNDFQKGDIAEGYSVSREKKESFPLTVTSAQKNPTAFYLCASNRYRGVGYGYTFGSGTRLTVV.

This clone was counted only a few times. The V gene is TRBV11-2, the J gene TRBJ2-7, with D perhaps TRBD2 (5 bases). Germline lookup yields CDR1 SGHAT and CDR2 FQNNGV. The CDR3 sequence is 16 residues long. V gave up 5 bases and J gave up 1 base, with 18 bases separating them. CDR3 DNA sequence: TGTGCCAGCAGCCCCGGACTGGTTGTCCCATCCTACGAGCAGTACTTC. It is translated as CASSPGLVVPSYEQYF.

The genes are TRBV30 and TRBJ2-7, with a possible D match to TRBD2 (5 bases). There are 16 residues in the CDR3. V was trimmed by 2 bases and J by 1 base, leaving 18 bases between them. From germline, CDR1 is GTSNPN and CDR2 SVGIG (reference sequence). The DNA for the CDR3 is TGTGCCTGGAGTTTACTCGGCGGGCCTCTTTCCTACGAGCAGTACTTC. It yields the protein CAWSLLGGPLSYEQYF.

The chain is built from TRBV7-7 and TRBJ2-1, with D tentatively TRBD1 or TRBD2 (6 bases each). The V gene's germline CDR1 is SSHAT and CDR2 FNYEAQ (reference sequence). CDR3 length equals 13 residues. Trimming pared 5 bases from V and 9 bases from J, leaving 14 bases between. CDR3 in amino acids: CASSAPGAREQFF. DNA for the CDR3: TGTGCCAGCAGCGCCCCGGGGGCCCGTGAGCAGTTCTTC.

The chain uses TRBV19 and TRBJ2-7, with 7 positions matching TRBD1. Unmatched junction bases numbered 7, after V lost 5 bases and J lost 9 bases. Germline lookup yields CDR1 LNHDA and CDR2 SQIVND (reference sequence). This CDR3 is 12 amino acids long. CDR3 sequence: CASSFTGAVQYF. CDR3 coding DNA: TGTGCCAGTAGTTTCACAGGGGCCGTGCAGTACTTC.

A single count supports this clone. The J gene is TRBJ2-7, the V gene TRBV18, with TRBD2 matching over 14 bases. V lost 3 bases and J lost 3; bases outside the gene matches: 13. The CDR3 loop spans 19 amino acids. The germline V gene encodes CDR1 KGHSH and CDR2 LQKENI. The CDR3 region is CASSPIPPGLAGGYYEQYF. For the CDR3, the DNA is TGTGCCAGCTCACCTATACCTCCCGGACTAGCGGGAGGATACTACGAGCAGTACTTC. The variable domain in full, completed from reference TRBV18 and TRBJ2-7, reads NAGVMQNPRHLVRRRGQEARLRCSPMKGHSHVYWYRQLPEEGLKFMVYLQKENIIDESGMPKERFSAEFPKEGPSILRIQQVVRGDSAAYFCASSPIPPGLAGGYYEQYFGPGTRLTVT.

The rearrangement uses TRBV28 and TRBJ1-4, with no clear D. The CDR3 sequence is 17 residues long. The V gene's germline CDR1 is MDHEN and CDR2 SYDVKM. V shed 5 bases and J shed 4 bases, with 20 bases lying between them. The CDR3 loop is CASSPWQVGSYNEKLFF. CDR3 coding DNA: TGTGCCAGCAGTCCGTGGCAGGTGGGGTCCTATAATGAAAAACTGTTTTTT.

The chain uses TRBV5-1 and TRBJ2-1; 10 bases agree with TRBD2. The ends lost 3 bases at V and 7 bases at J; junction bases unmatched: 13. Germline V gene data show CDR1 as SGHRS and CDR2 as YFSETQ. The CDR3 consists of 17 residues. The CDR3 loop is CASSSTPSGSPGNEQFF. The CDR3 DNA is TGCGCCAGCAGCTCAACCCCTAGCGGGAGTCCTGGTAATGAGCAGTTCTTC.

This chain joins TRBV7-9 and TRBJ2-4; tentatively, D is TRBD1 (6 bases). CDR3 size: 16 residues. CDR1 is SEHNR, CDR2 FQNEAQ, per germline (reference sequence). Trimming cost V 1 base and J 0 bases, with 10 bases left between them. CDR3 nucleotides: TGTGCCAGCAGCTTAGATCAGGGGCCAGCCAAAAACATTCAGTACTTC. Its translation: CASSLDQGPAKNIQYF. The whole variable domain, remainder taken from reference TRBV7-9 and TRBJ2-4, is DTGVSQNPRHKITKRGQNVTFRCDPISEHNRLYWYRQTLGQGPEFLTYFQNEAQLEKSRLLSDRFSAERPKGSFSTLEIQRTEQGDSAMYLCASSLDQGPAKNIQYFGAGTRLSVL.

With regard to this clone: This sample also contains other DNA sequences that code for the same CDR3. The chain links TRBV9 to TRBJ2-1, with D uncertain. The CDR3 totals 14 residues. With 5 bases removed from V and 3 bases from J, the gap between germline ends came to 12 bases. Germline V gene lookup returns CDR1 SGDLS and CDR2 YYNGEE. The CDR3: CASSRSSGYNEQFF. Here the CDR3 DNA reads TGTGCCAGCAGTAGAAGCAGTGGCTACAATGAGCAGTTCTTC.

The CDR3 reads CASRSGQGASQPQHF. For the CDR3, the DNA is TGTGCCAGCAGGTCGGGACAGGGGGCAAGTCAGCCCCAGCATTTT. The chain is built from TRBV28 and TRBJ1-5, with 12 bases identical to TRBD1. The CDR3 covers 15 residues. Looked up from germline, CDR1 is MDHEN and CDR2 is SYDVKM. The junction had 6 bases not matched to a gene; V was cut back by 6 bases and J by 6 bases. Combining the CDR3 with reference TRBV28 and TRBJ1-5 gives the whole variable domain DVKVTQSSRYLVKRTGEKVFLECVQDMDHENMFWYRQDPGLGLRLIYFSYDVKMKEKGDIPEGYSVSREKKERFSLILESASTNQTSMYLCASRSGQGASQPQHFGDGTRLSIL.

The chain combines TRBV28 with TRBJ1-4, with 8 bases matching TRBD1. This CDR3 has 14 amino acids. Germline V gene lookup returns CDR1 MDHEN and CDR2 SYDVKM. The trim removed 7 bases at V and 8 bases at J, leaving 9 bases unmatched. The CDR3 nucleotides read TGTGCCAGCATGATCCAGGGGGCGAGGGAAAAACTGTTTTTT. Translating it yields CASMIQGAREKLFF.

This clone was observed once. The rearrangement joins TRBV30 to TRBJ2-5; D is perhaps TRBD2 (6 bases). Trimming cost V 3 bases and J 5 bases, with 16 bases left between them. This CDR3 region has 14 residues. Per germline, CDR1 GTSNPN and CDR2 SVGIG (reference sequence). The CDR3 sequence is CAWSVREVGETQYF. CDR3 nucleotide sequence: TGTGCCTGGAGCGTCAGGGAGGTGGGCGAGACCCAGTACTTC.

V is TRBV25-1 and J is TRBJ1-1, with unresolved D. Trimming pared 8 bases from V and 0 bases from J, leaving 4 bases between. The CDR3 has 11 residues. CDR1 is MGHDK, CDR2 SYGVNS, per germline. CDR3 in amino acids: CASQVNTEAFF. The CDR3 nucleotides read TGTGCCAGCCAGGTGAACACTGAAGCTTTCTTT.

This rearrangement joins TRBV6-1 to TRBJ2-1; 9 bases fit TRBD2. The junction had 9 bases not matched to a gene; V was cut back by 8 bases and J by 7 bases. The CDR3 sequence is 14 residues long. CDR1 MNHNS and CDR2 SASEGT come from the germline V gene. Here the CDR3 reads CASRLADLGNEQFF. The DNA of the CDR3 is TGTGCCAGCCGACTAGCGGATTTAGGGAATGAGCAGTTCTTC.

The CDR3 loop is CASSSIGAGDSYNEQFF. DNA of the CDR3: TGTGCCAGCAGTTCGATCGGAGCGGGAGACTCCTACAATGAGCAGTTCTTC. The chain combines TRBV28 with TRBJ2-1; 8 positions match TRBD2. With 4 bases clipped from V and 0 bases from J, the junction kept 8 bases outside the gene matches. The germline V gene encodes CDR1 MDHEN and CDR2 SYDVKM. The CDR3 is 17 amino acids.